This T cell receptor beta chain was found in a study of cytomegalovirus exposure and HLA in healthy donors. This PCR relied on a set of 60 Vbeta primers and 13 Jbeta primers. Measured with immunoSEQ multiplex PCR; TCRdb has only the in-frame clones, and not every one. The data show around 150,000 clones, with around three fifths seen just once and less than 3.5% held by the top ten. The V gene lost 5 bases and the J gene lost 1 base, with 11 bases spanning the gap. Looked up from germline, CDR1 is LNHDA and CDR2 is SQIVND (reference sequence). The CDR3 covers 14 residues. This sequence joins TRBV19 and TRBJ1-1; a weak D match, TRBD1 (5 bases). The origin of this receptor is a woman in her thirties in good health and CMV-seropositive. Material: PBMCs. The CDR3 DNA is TGTGCCAGTAGTTTGCGGACAACGAACACTGAAGCTTTCTTT. The encoded protein is CASSLRTTNTEAFF.